This TCR beta chain was recorded in a study of blood T cell repertoires in COVID-19. For the study at large: Researchers got acute and convalescent COVID-19 samples from the United States, Italy and Spain. T cells, B-cell-depleted T cells, or PBMCs supplied cDNA or gDNA.

Authors' analysis steps: Using reference gene primer amplification, nucleated cell counts were estimated. Produced via immunoSEQ multiplex PCR; TCRdb's table is partial and in-frame only. D and trimming come from the DNA, and the V and J calls and clone size come from that table. The sample includes approximately 80,000 clones, under 80% seen only once; the top ten take about a sixth. Per germline, CDR1 SGHRS and CDR2 YFSETQ. The CDR3 totals 12 residues. Between the trimmed V and J ends, which lost 2 bases and 7 bases, there was a span of 9 bases. A remark on this clone: This specimen includes other DNA sequences encoding the same CDR3.

The receptor's source is a human donor in a cohort sampled during active COVID-19. Source material: peripheral blood. The V call is TRBV5-1, the J call TRBJ1-1; no reliable D call. The CDR3 nucleotides are TGCGCCAGCAGCTTACCCTCCAGTGAAGCTTTCTTT. Its translation is CASSLPSSEAFF.